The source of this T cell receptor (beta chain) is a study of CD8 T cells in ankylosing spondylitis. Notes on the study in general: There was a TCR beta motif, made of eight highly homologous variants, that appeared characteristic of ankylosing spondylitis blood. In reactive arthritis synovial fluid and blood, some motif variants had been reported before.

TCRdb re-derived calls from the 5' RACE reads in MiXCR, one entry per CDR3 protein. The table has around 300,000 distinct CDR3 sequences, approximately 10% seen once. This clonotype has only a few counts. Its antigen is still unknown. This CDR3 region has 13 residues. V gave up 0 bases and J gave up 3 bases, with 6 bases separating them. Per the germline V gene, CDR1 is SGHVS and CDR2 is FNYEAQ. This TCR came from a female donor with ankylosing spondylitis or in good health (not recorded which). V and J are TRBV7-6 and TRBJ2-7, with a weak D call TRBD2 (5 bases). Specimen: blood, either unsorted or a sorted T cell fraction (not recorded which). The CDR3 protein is CASSLASDYEQYF. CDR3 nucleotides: TGTGCCAGCAGCTTAGCTAGCGACTACGAGCAGTACTTC.